Reported below is one T cell receptor beta chain. A much more abundant neighbour one base away suggests this may be a read error. This entry belongs to a study of tumor and adjacent non-tumor tissue in lung cancer. Across the whole study: Patients were aged about 30 to 85, about ten men and 5 women, stage I to III. On average, productive TCRbeta reads reached about 4.17 million per sample.

Germline V lookup: CDR1 MNHEY, CDR2 SVGEGT. The CDR3 totals 14 residues. Three rounds of nested PCR, following a modified ARM-PCR protocol, produced the TCRbeta library. A single record per CDR3 protein comes from TCRdb applying MiXCR to the multiplex PCR reads. The sample has about 200,000 distinct CDR3 sequences; approximately 74% are singletons. The template was RNA from unsorted bulk tissue. The sequencing sample was made of lung tumor tissue. This clonotype was sampled from a man aged 55 to 70 with non-small cell lung cancer. The chain uses TRBV6-2 or TRBV6-3 and TRBJ2-3; D might be TRBD2 (5 bases). The DNA of the CDR3 is TGTGCCCGCAGTTACTCCTTGGAGGCAGATACGCAGTATTTT. Its protein product is CARSYSLEADTQYF.